Listed here are 27 T cell receptor beta chains from one sample, sequenced in a study of T cells in Graves' hyperthyroidism and ophthalmopathy. Researchers took RNA transcripts and amplified the TCR beta CDR3 regions from them. The TCR CDR3 was amplified in a first-round RT-PCR using the HTBI primer set. TCRdb analysed the multiplex PCR reads with MiXCR anew, one entry per CDR3 protein. This sample has about 270,000 distinct CDR3 sequences, with approximately 25% found just once. Sequencing used blood. Source of these receptors: a woman aged 35 to 49 with Graves' ophthalmopathy.

Ten or more counts support this clonotype. The chain uses TRBV4-1 and TRBJ1-1, with TRBD1 as a possible D gene (5 bases). The CDR3 is 15 amino acids. The V end was cut by 0 bases, the J end by 4 bases, with 12 bases between. Per germline, CDR1 MGHRA and CDR2 YSYEKL. DNA of the CDR3: TGCGCCAGCAGCCAAGAAGAAGGGGTTGGCACTGAAGCTTTCTTT. Protein sequence: CASSQEEGVGTEAFF.

The chain couples TRBV12-3 or TRBV12-4 to TRBJ2-7; D gene ambiguous. The CDR3 runs 14 residues. Trimming took off 0 bases at V and 5 bases at J, with 11 bases between the two ends. The CDR3 DNA reads as TGTGCCAGCAGTTTAGCCCCTTTAGTCGACGAGCAGTACTTC. It encodes CASSLAPLVDEQYF.

Ten or more counts support this clonotype. This chain connects TRBV3-1 to TRBJ2-7; D remains ambiguous. V lost 1 base and J 4 bases, leaving 14 bases between the germline ends. Germline CDR1 LGHDT, CDR2 YNNKEL (reference sequence). The CDR3 length is 15 residues. CDR3 protein: CASSQGLPKRYEQYF. CDR3 DNA sequence: TGTGCCAGCAGCCAAGGTCTACCCAAGAGGTACGAGCAGTACTTC.

There are many counts of this clonotype. The V and J genes are TRBV20-1 and TRBJ1-5; a weak D match, TRBD1 (6 bases). Trimming cost V 4 bases and J 0 bases, with 13 bases left between them. The CDR3 loop spans 15 amino acids. Germline CDR1 reads DFQATT; CDR2 reads SNEGSKA (reference sequence). CDR3 residues: CSANDRRYSNQPQHF. Here the CDR3 DNA reads TGCAGTGCTAATGACAGGCGTTATAGCAATCAGCCCCAGCATTTT.

To note about this clonotype: A clone one base away is much larger, so this may be a read error. The chain has TRBV30 and TRBJ2-7; tentative D call: TRBD2 (6 bases). Germline V CDR1 and CDR2: GTSNPN, SVGIG (reference sequence). CDR3 size: 13 residues. Between the trimmed V and J ends, which lost 4 bases and 6 bases, there was a span of 16 bases. DNA of the CDR3: TGTGCCTGGAATGGACTATCGGGAGCCGAGCAGTACTTC. Translated: CAWNGLSGAEQYF.

At least ten counts were recorded for this clonotype. The genes are TRBV12-3 or TRBV12-4 and TRBJ1-2, with 8 bases matching TRBD1. This CDR3 contains 14 residues. The V and J ends lost 1 base and 8 bases, in that order; junction bases with no gene match: 6. Written as DNA, the CDR3 is TGTGCCAGCAGTTTAGTAGGGACAGGAGGGGGCTACACCTTC. Its protein is CASSLVGTGGGYTF.

The chain uses TRBV20-1 and TRBJ2-5, with no clear D. The V end lost 0 bases, the J end lost 5 bases, and 16 bases lay between the germline ends. The CDR3 spans 15 residues. CDR1 DFQATT and CDR2 SNEGSKA come from the germline V gene (reference sequence). CDR3 coding DNA: TGCAGTGCTAGAGATGTTCAGGCTCAAGGGGAGACCCAGTACTTC. This sequence encodes CSARDVQAQGETQYF.

There are many counts of this clonotype. The chain uses TRBV7-3 and TRBJ1-1; D unresolved. This CDR3 is built from 13 residues. CDR1 and CDR2 from the germline V gene are SGHTA and FQGTGA. Trimming took 3 bases from V and 5 from J, leaving 10 bases between them. This chain's CDR3 is CASSFDSGTEAFF. In nucleotides, the CDR3 is TGTGCCAGCAGCTTTGACTCGGGGACTGAAGCTTTCTTT.

This clonotype was seen many times. The J gene is TRBJ1-2, the V gene TRBV4-1, with 8 bases fitting TRBD1. The CDR3 contains 15 residues. Unmatched junction bases numbered 5, after V lost 5 bases and J lost 0 bases. The germline gives CDR1 MGHRA, CDR2 YSYEKL. This CDR3 reads CASSIGQGANYGYTF. The CDR3 nucleotides are TGCGCCAGCAGCATCGGACAGGGAGCTAACTATGGCTACACCTTC.

In its sample, this clonotype was seen many times. The chain couples TRBV29-1 to TRBJ2-7; tentative D call: TRBD2 (7 bases). V was pared by 4 bases and J by 2 bases, with 15 bases between. CDR3 size: 14 residues. Per germline, CDR1 SQVTM and CDR2 ANQGSEA. The CDR3 loop is CSVGGFGGPYEQYF. The CDR3 nucleotides are TGCAGCGTTGGAGGGTTCGGGGGGCCCTACGAGCAGTACTTC.

This clonotype has ten or more counts. The V gene is TRBV5-1, the J gene TRBJ1-1; unclear D gene. Trimming left V 1 base short and J 4 bases short, with 14 bases between. The V gene's germline CDR1 is SGHRS and CDR2 YFSETQ. This CDR3 has 15 residues. This CDR3 is CASSLWVGLGTEAFF. The CDR3 DNA reads TGCGCCAGCAGCTTGTGGGTAGGGTTGGGCACTGAAGCTTTCTTT.

The rearrangement joins TRBV12-5 to TRBJ1-5; 7 bases are shared with TRBD1. This CDR3 has 14 amino acids. In germline, CDR1 is LGHNT, CDR2 FRNRAP. J gave up 6 bases and V 7 bases, and 9 bases lay outside the gene matches. The CDR3 protein is CASALTGTAQPQHF. CDR3 sequence (DNA): TGTGCTAGTGCCCTGACAGGGACCGCTCAGCCCCAGCATTTT.

This chain connects TRBV11-2 to TRBJ2-5; D is uncertain. The germline gives CDR1 SGHAT, CDR2 FQNNGV. CDR3 length: 18 residues. V was shortened by 3 bases and J by 4 bases, with 24 bases between the two germline ends. The CDR3 spells CASSFHPDSPDTPETQYF. CDR3 sequence (DNA): TGTGCCAGCAGCTTCCACCCTGATTCCCCAGATACCCCAGAGACCCAGTACTTC.

This clonotype was recorded at least ten times. V and J are TRBV5-1 and TRBJ1-1, with D unresolved. V was trimmed by 6 bases and J by 1 base, leaving 10 bases between them. Germline loops: CDR1 SGHRS, CDR2 YFSETQ. The CDR3 contains 13 residues. CDR3 amino acids: CASKEEGNTEAFF. CDR3 nucleotide sequence: TGCGCCAGCAAGGAGGAGGGGAACACTGAAGCTTTCTTT. The full variable domain, with the rest looked up from reference TRBV5-1 and TRBJ1-1, is KAGVTQTPRYLIKTRGQQVTLSCSPISGHRSVSWYQQTPGQGLQFLFEYFSETQRNKGNFPGRFSGRQFSNSRSEMNVSTLELGDSALYLCASKEEGNTEAFFGQGTRLTVV.

This clonotype was observed a few times. The rearrangement links TRBV12-3 or TRBV12-4 to TRBJ2-2; D perhaps matches TRBD2 (5 bases). V lost 10 bases and J 6 bases, leaving 18 bases between the germline ends. CDR3 size: 14 residues. CDR3: CAIRMTKGSGELFF. The CDR3, as DNA: TGTGCCATCCGTATGACTAAAGGATCCGGGGAGCTGTTTTTT.

The rearrangement links TRBV7-6 to TRBJ2-2; 10 bases fit TRBD1. The germline gives CDR1 SGHVS, CDR2 FNYEAQ. The CDR3 loop spans 19 amino acids. V shed 2 bases and J 4 bases; nucleotides not matched to a gene: 13. The CDR3 loop reads CASSLKPAGQGWVTGELFF. In DNA form, the CDR3 reads TGTGCCAGCAGCTTAAAGCCCGCGGGACAGGGGTGGGTCACCGGGGAGCTGTTTTTT.

Many counts were recorded for this clonotype. The chain combines TRBV19 with TRBJ2-5; D not certain. Germline lookup yields CDR1 LNHDA and CDR2 SQIVND (reference sequence). The CDR3 is 15 amino acids. Trimming pared 3 bases from V and 1 base from J, leaving 12 bases between. In DNA, the CDR3 is TGTGCCAGTAGTATTATGGCGGCAAGCCAAGAGACCCAGTACTTC. This gives the protein CASSIMAASQETQYF.

This clonotype has ten or more counts. The chain is built from TRBV5-1 and TRBJ2-7; D might be TRBD2 (6 bases). This CDR3 comprises 13 residues. Germline CDR1 SGHRS, CDR2 YFSETQ. Trimming shortened V by 4 bases and J by 2 bases, and 10 bases separated the two germline ends. The chain's CDR3 is CASSISSAYEQYF. Here the CDR3 DNA reads TGCGCCAGCAGCATCTCTAGCGCCTACGAGCAGTACTTC.

The table lists this clonotype with many counts. This rearrangement joins TRBV19 to TRBJ2-2, with TRBD2 matching over 12 bases. Unmatched junction bases numbered 3, after V lost 2 bases and J lost 5 bases. The germline V gene encodes CDR1 LNHDA and CDR2 SQIVND (reference sequence). CDR3 length: 16 residues. The CDR3 here is CASSILAGGTTGELFF. CDR3 coding DNA: TGTGCCAGTAGTATACTAGCGGGAGGGACGACCGGGGAGCTGTTTTTT.

In its sample, this clonotype was seen many times. The chain employs TRBV2 and TRBJ1-5, with TRBD1 as a possible D gene (6 bases). Germline V gives CDR1 SNHLY, CDR2 FYNNEI. This CDR3 contains 13 residues. V lost 5 bases, J lost 5 bases, and 10 bases lay in between. CDR3 nucleotides: TGTGCCAGCAGTTCTGACAGGTATCAGCCCCAGCATTTT. This encodes CASSSDRYQPQHF.

This clonotype appeared many times. The chain has TRBV12-3 or TRBV12-4 and TRBJ1-2; 9 nucleotides align to TRBD1. This CDR3 comprises 15 residues. V dropped 6 bases and J dropped 4; count of bases not matched to a gene: 9. The CDR3 DNA follows: TGTGCCAGCAGACCGACCGGGACAGGGAGCTATGGCTACACCTTC. Protein product: CASRPTGTGSYGYTF.

This clonotype was detected many times. The chain employs TRBV5-1 and TRBJ1-5, with D perhaps matching TRBD1 (5 bases). Trimming pared 0 bases from V and 4 bases from J, leaving 11 bases between. Germline loops: CDR1 SGHRS, CDR2 YFSETQ. The CDR3 has 15 amino acids. CDR3: CASSLGGVWNQPQHF. CDR3 nucleotides: TGCGCCAGCAGCTTGGGAGGGGTTTGGAATCAGCCCCAGCATTTT.

This clonotype showed up many times. The chain recombines TRBV28 with TRBJ1-1; 8 bases are shared with TRBD1. There are 14 residues in the CDR3. The junction had 5 bases not matched to a gene; V was cut back by 5 bases and J by 3 bases. Germline V gene data show CDR1 as MDHEN and CDR2 as SYDVKM. The CDR3 DNA sequence: TGTGCCAGCAGTGTGACAGGGGAGTACACTGAAGCTTTCTTT. It yields the protein CASSVTGEYTEAFF.

V and J are TRBV9 and TRBJ2-5; 8 nucleotides line up with TRBD1. This CDR3 spans 14 amino acids. Germline values: CDR1 SGDLS, CDR2 YYNGEE. V lost 3 bases and J lost 5; bases outside the gene matches: 6. CDR3 DNA sequence: TGTGCCAGCAGCGGGGGACAGGCAGGGGAGACCCAGTACTTC. Residues: CASSGGQAGETQYF. Based on the CDR3 plus reference TRBV9 and TRBJ2-5, the full variable domain is DSGVTQTPKHLITATGQRVTLRCSPRSGDLSVYWYQQSLDQGLQFLIQYYNGEERAKGNILERFSAQQFPDLHSELNLSSLELGDSALYFCASSGGQAGETQYFGPGTRLLVL.

In its sample, this clonotype was seen many times. This chain joins TRBV28 and TRBJ1-5; no reliable D call. This CDR3 is 15 amino acids long. Germline CDR1 reads MDHEN; CDR2 reads SYDVKM. V lost 7 bases to trimming and J lost 4 bases, with 17 bases between them. In nucleotides, the CDR3 is TGTGCCAGCAAGCTCAGCCTGGCGGGAAATCAGCCCCAGCATTTT. Translation: CASKLSLAGNQPQHF. Filled out from reference TRBV28 and TRBJ1-5, the complete variable domain reads DVKVTQSSRYLVKRTGEKVFLECVQDMDHENMFWYRQDPGLGLRLIYFSYDVKMKEKGDIPEGYSVSREKKERFSLILESASTNQTSMYLCASKLSLAGNQPQHFGDGTRLSIL.

Ten or more counts support this clonotype. V is TRBV20-1 and J is TRBJ1-1; 7 nucleotides line up with TRBD1. This CDR3 has 13 residues. V was pared by 6 bases and J by 5 bases, with 9 bases of the junction left unmatched. The germline V gene has CDR1 DFQATT and CDR2 SNEGSKA (reference sequence). This CDR3 reads CSAPTGYSTEAFF. The CDR3 DNA reads as TGCAGTGCCCCGACAGGGTATTCGACTGAAGCTTTCTTT.

This clonotype came up many times. The rearrangement links TRBV7-2 to TRBJ1-3; D remains unclear. The CDR3 spans 14 residues. The germline V gene encodes CDR1 SGHTA and CDR2 FQGNSA. Deletions cut 6 bases from V and 4 bases from J, with 13 bases between. CDR3 in DNA: TGTGCCAGCAGTCTGGCCCCCTCCGGAAACACCATATATTTT. It yields the protein CASSLAPSGNTIYF.